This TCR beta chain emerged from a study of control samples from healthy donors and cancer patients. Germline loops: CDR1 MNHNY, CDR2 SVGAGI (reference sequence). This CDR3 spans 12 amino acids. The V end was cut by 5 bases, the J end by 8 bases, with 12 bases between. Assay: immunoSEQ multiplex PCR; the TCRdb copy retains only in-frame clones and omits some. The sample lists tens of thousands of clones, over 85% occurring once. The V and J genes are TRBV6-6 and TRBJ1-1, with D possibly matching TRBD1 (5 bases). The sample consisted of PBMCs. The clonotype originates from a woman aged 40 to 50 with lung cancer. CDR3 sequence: CASSTSPGEAFF. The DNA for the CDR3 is TGTGCCAGCAGTACCTCTCCAGGGGAAGCTTTCTTT.